This TCR beta chain emerged from a study of T cell responses to AZD1222 COVID-19 vaccine. Assay used: immunoSEQ multiplex PCR; TCRdb lists only in-frame clones, some missing. Of approximately 140,000 clones detected, over 90% appear once; the ten largest clones hold around 5%. Trimming took 4 bases from V and 2 from J, leaving 12 bases between them. The CDR3 contains 16 residues. CDR1 LNHDA and CDR2 SQIVND come from the germline V gene (reference sequence). This TCR derives from an adult in good health. The sample consisted of peripheral blood, taken on day 0 of AZD1222 vaccination. The V call is TRBV19, the J call TRBJ1-6; maybe TRBD1 (6 bases). CDR3: CASSSRGGTYNSPLHF. The CDR3 DNA follows: TGTGCCAGTAGTAGCAGGGGAGGCACCTATAATTCACCCCTCCACTTT.